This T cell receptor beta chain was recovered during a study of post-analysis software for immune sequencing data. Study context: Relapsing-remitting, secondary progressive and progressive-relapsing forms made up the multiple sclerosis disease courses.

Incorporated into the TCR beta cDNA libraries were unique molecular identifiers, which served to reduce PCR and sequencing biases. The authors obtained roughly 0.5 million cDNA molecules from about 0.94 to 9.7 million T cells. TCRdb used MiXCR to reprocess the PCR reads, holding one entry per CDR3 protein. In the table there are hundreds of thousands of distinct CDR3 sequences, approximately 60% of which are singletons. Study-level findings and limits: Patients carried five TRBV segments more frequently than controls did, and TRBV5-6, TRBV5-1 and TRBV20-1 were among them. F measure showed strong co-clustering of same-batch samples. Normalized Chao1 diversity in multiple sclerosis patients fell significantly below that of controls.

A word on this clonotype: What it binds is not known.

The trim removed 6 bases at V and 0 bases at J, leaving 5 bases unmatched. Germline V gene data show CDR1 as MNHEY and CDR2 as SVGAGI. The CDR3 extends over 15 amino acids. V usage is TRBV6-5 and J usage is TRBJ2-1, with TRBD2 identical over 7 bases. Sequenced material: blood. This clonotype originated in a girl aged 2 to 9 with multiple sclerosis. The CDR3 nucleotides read TGTGCCAGCAGGCTAGCGGCCTACTCCTACAATGAGCAGTTCTTC. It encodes CASRLAAYSYNEQFF.